This T cell receptor (beta chain) was profiled in a study of beta chain features in type 1 diabetes. Points from the study as a whole: VDJ junctions sequenced from type 1 diabetes patients showed fewer insertions and more deletions.

Sequencing targeted expressed TCRB transcripts, as all isolated RNA had been reverse transcribed. The repertoire was sequenced with immunoSEQ multiplex PCR; TCRdb's copy has only in-frame clones and lacks some. This sample yields hundreds of thousands of clones, of which 15% are seen a single time; about 0.097% belongs to the top ten. V dropped 3 bases and J dropped 0; count of bases not matched to a gene: 1. The CDR3 covers 14 residues. Germline values: CDR1 SGHTA, CDR2 FQGNSA. Only a few counts were recorded for this clone. Its specificity is not known. Sequencing was performed on naive CD4+ T cells from blood. V usage is TRBV7-2 and J usage is TRBJ1-2, with 7 bases fitting TRBD1. The receptor was derived from a man younger than 30 in good health. The CDR3 DNA is TGTGCCAGCAGCTTGGACAGGCCTAACTATGGCTACACCTTC. Translated: CASSLDRPNYGYTF. The whole variable domain, filled in from reference TRBV7-2 and TRBJ1-2, reads GAGVSQSPSNKVTEKGKDVELRCDPISGHTALYWYRQSLGQGLEFLIYFQGNSAPDKSGLPSDRFSAERTGGSVSTLTIQRTQQEDSAVYLCASSLDRPNYGYTFGSGTRLTVV.